One sample yielded the 29 T cell receptor beta chains listed below, sequenced in a study of CXCR3-negative and CXCR3-positive naive CD8 T cells. Findings and limits, study-wide: CXCR3-positive naive cells carried more hydrophobic TRB CDR3s than CXCR3-negative naive cells did.

The libraries of TRB cDNA were prepared using 5' RACE with UMI labels. TCRdb re-called the 5' RACE reads; every CDR3 protein appears as one record, without DNA. The specimen's table records over 95,000 distinct CDR3 sequences. These receptors' targets are unknown. The sample was naive CXCR3+ CD8+ T cells from blood. Subset defined: CD45RO-CCR7+CD27+CD95- naive CD8+ T cells expressing CXCR3 (TNR3+). The receptor source for this set is a human donor in good health. Some clones in this sample may be carry-over from other donors' samples.

The V and J genes are TRBV28 and TRBJ2-3; no DNA is available, so the TRBD2 call from TCRdb remains unchecked. This CDR3 comprises 16 residues. Germline CDR1 reads MDHEN; CDR2 reads SYDVKM. The CDR3 loop is CASTPFEGEGTDTQYF.

CDR3 protein: CASSPWDTNNYGYTF. The chain joins TRBV28 to TRBJ1-2; the D call from TCRdb, TRBD1, cannot be confirmed without DNA. Germline CDR1 and CDR2: MDHEN and SYDVKM. The CDR3 is 15 amino acids.

The gene calls are TRBV2 and TRBJ1-5; as DNA is missing, the TRBD1 call by TCRdb cannot be tested. The CDR3 is 15 residues long. CDR1 SNHLY and CDR2 FYNNEI come from the germline V gene. CDR3 sequence reads: CASSVRQGINQPQHF.

This chain connects TRBV27 to TRBJ2-1; the D gene TCRdb calls, TRBD1, cannot be checked with no DNA. Germline V gives CDR1 MNHEY, CDR2 SMNVEV (reference sequence). The CDR3 sequence is 16 residues long. CDR3 protein: CASTAAGTVHYNEQFF.

The V gene is TRBV5-1, the J gene TRBJ2-7; TCRdb returns TRBD1, unconfirmable since there is no DNA. Germline V lookup: CDR1 SGHRS, CDR2 YFSETQ. This CDR3 region has 14 residues. The CDR3 is CASSLTRGTYEQYF.

V gene TRBV7-9 combines with J gene TRBJ2-2; TCRdb lists TRBD1, though no DNA is available to test this call. This CDR3 spans 15 amino acids. The germline gives CDR1 SEHNR, CDR2 FQNEAQ (reference sequence). CDR3 sequence reads: CASSSFRGVTGELFF. The full variable domain, its missing parts supplied by reference TRBV7-9 and TRBJ2-2, is DTGVSQNPRHKITKRGQNVTFRCDPISEHNRLYWYRQTLGQGPEFLTYFQNEAQLEKSRLLSDRFSAERPKGSFSTLEIQRTEQGDSAMYLCASSSFRGVTGELFFGEGSRLTVL.

J is TRBJ1-5 and V is TRBV12-3 or TRBV12-4. This CDR3 comprises 14 residues. This chain's CDR3 is CASSFTWRLEPQHF.

The chain is built from TRBV7-9 and TRBJ2-5. Per the germline V gene, CDR1 is SEHNR and CDR2 is FQNEAQ (reference sequence). The CDR3 sequence is 15 residues long. The CDR3 loop is CASSYGVGSRETQYF.

J is TRBJ2-1 and V is TRBV5-5; without DNA, the TCRdb call of TRBD2 cannot be checked. Germline CDR1 and CDR2: SGHKS and YYEKEE (reference sequence). The CDR3 spans 16 residues. The CDR3 here is CASSLSLAASYNEQFF.

The V and J genes are TRBV12-3 or TRBV12-4 and TRBJ1-2; TCRdb outputs TRBD1, but without DNA this stays unchecked. The CDR3 is 14 residues long. This CDR3 reads CASRAEGQHYGYTF.

The genes are TRBV20-1 and TRBJ2-2; TCRdb proposes TRBD2, but this gene call is untestable without DNA. Germline values: CDR1 DFQATT, CDR2 SNEGSKA (reference sequence). This CDR3 comprises 14 residues. CDR3: CSASGDLNTGELFF.

Here the CDR3 reads CASSFLNTQETQYF. The rearrangement links TRBV5-6 to TRBJ2-5. The germline CDR1 and CDR2 sequences are SGHDT and YYEEEE. The CDR3 runs 14 residues.

V usage is TRBV12-5 and J usage is TRBJ1-6; the TCRdb D gene call, TRBD1, has no DNA to confirm it. The CDR3 is 13 residues long. CDR1 and CDR2 from the germline V gene are LGHNT and FRNRAP. CDR3 loop: CANSRDSNSPLHF.

The V and J genes are TRBV28 and TRBJ1-6; TCRdb indicates TRBD1, and absent DNA this call remains unverified. The CDR3 consists of 14 residues. Germline V gene lookup returns CDR1 MDHEN and CDR2 SYDVKM. The CDR3 sequence: CASSYPGSDSPLHF.

The chain combines TRBV4-1 with TRBJ2-2. Looked up from germline, CDR1 is MGHRA and CDR2 is YSYEKL. This CDR3 has 13 residues. CDR3 sequence reads: CASSQLNTGELFF.

The chain joins TRBV20-1 to TRBJ2-7; no DNA is available, so the TRBD1 call from TCRdb remains unchecked. Germline lookup yields CDR1 DFQATT and CDR2 SNEGSKA (reference sequence). CDR3 size: 16 residues. CDR3: CSARAPTGGGFQEQYF.

The chain combines TRBV9 with TRBJ2-1; TCRdb lists TRBD1, though no DNA is available to test this call. From germline, CDR1 is SGDLS and CDR2 YYNGEE. The CDR3 loop spans 14 amino acids. The chain's CDR3 is CASTFGHSYNEQFF.

The CDR3 protein is CASSQSLGVGTDTQYF. The V gene is TRBV14, the J gene TRBJ2-3. CDR1 is SGHDN, CDR2 FVKESK, per germline. The CDR3 is made up of 16 amino acids.

The rearrangement uses TRBV6-5 and TRBJ2-5; TCRdb lists TRBD1, though no DNA is available to test this call. There are 16 residues in the CDR3. Germline lookup yields CDR1 MNHEY and CDR2 SVGAGI. The CDR3 protein is CASSYSGDTNQETQYF.

V gene TRBV4-1 combines with J gene TRBJ2-7; there is no DNA to check the TCRdb D call of TRBD1. CDR1 is MGHRA and CDR2 is YSYEKL in the germline V gene. The length of the CDR3 is 14 residues. CDR3 sequence reads: CASSQLRGRDEQYF.

CDR3 protein: CASSFLNEQYF. The chain joins TRBV28 to TRBJ2-7. Germline V lookup: CDR1 MDHEN, CDR2 SYDVKM. The CDR3 runs to 11 residues.

The chain has TRBV28 and TRBJ1-1; the TCRdb D gene call, TRBD1, has no DNA to confirm it. Germline assignment: CDR1 MDHEN and CDR2 SYDVKM. The CDR3 totals 14 residues. CDR3 sequence: CASSGDGRHTEAFF.

The chain is built from TRBV29-1 and TRBJ1-5; TCRdb calls TRBD1, which cannot be checked without DNA. CDR3 size: 15 residues. Looked up from germline, CDR1 is SQVTM and CDR2 is ANQGSEA. The CDR3 is CSVAHGQGANQPQHF.

CDR3 region: CASSQGSGIGNEQFF. V and J are TRBV4-1 and TRBJ2-1; the D call from TCRdb, TRBD1, cannot be confirmed without DNA. CDR1 is MGHRA, CDR2 YSYEKL, per germline. The CDR3 has 15 residues.

The rearrangement links TRBV11-2 to TRBJ2-3; TCRdb lists TRBD2, though no DNA is available to test this call. Per germline, CDR1 SGHAT and CDR2 FQNNGV. The length of the CDR3 is 16 residues. CDR3 amino acids: CASSLVAGASTDTQYF.

The gene calls are TRBV14 and TRBJ2-3. CDR1 is SGHDN and CDR2 is FVKESK in the germline V gene. The CDR3 has 12 residues. CDR3 in amino acids: CASSQAGDTQYF.

The V and J genes are TRBV29-1 and TRBJ1-1. The germline gives CDR1 SQVTM, CDR2 ANQGSEA. The CDR3 consists of 13 residues. The CDR3 sequence is CSVDMADNTEAFF.

The gene calls are TRBV12-3 or TRBV12-4 and TRBJ2-1. The CDR3 runs 15 residues. The CDR3 reads CASSLGSTSYNEQFF.

The chain joins TRBV28 to TRBJ2-5. The germline V gene has CDR1 MDHEN and CDR2 SYDVKM. This CDR3 region has 14 residues. CDR3 region: CASSAQGNQETQYF.